This TCR beta chain was sequenced during a study of blood T cell repertoires in COVID-19. Study at large: Researchers got acute and convalescent COVID-19 samples from the United States, Italy and Spain.

Per the original methods: It was from reference gene primer amplification that nucleated cell counts were estimated. The protocol was immunoSEQ multiplex PCR, while the TCRdb copy is restricted to in-frame clones and leaves out a portion. V, J and clone size are taken as reported in that table, and D and trimming were inferred from the DNA itself. The sample holds 150,000 to 200,000 clones; 87% are singletons and the top ten take approximately 0.88%. The CDR3 consists of 14 residues. With V trimmed by 3 bases and J by 4 bases, 5 bases remained unmatched. The germline V gene encodes CDR1 SGHRS and CDR2 YFSETQ.

This receptor was taken from a woman under 30 who had recovered from COVID-19. The sample consisted of peripheral blood. The genes are TRBV5-1 and TRBJ2-7; 9 nucleotides align to TRBD1. CDR3 DNA sequence: TGCGCCAGCAGCTCCGGGACAGGGAGGTACGAGCAGTACTTC. This codes for CASSSGTGRYEQYF.